Detailed here is one TCR beta chain. The sample is drawn from a study of cytomegalovirus exposure and HLA in healthy donors. Germline V gene data show CDR1 as MGHRA and CDR2 as YSYEKL. The V and J ends lost 5 bases and 4 bases, in that order; junction bases with no gene match: 10. The CDR3 totals 16 residues. PCR amplification relied on 60 Vbeta primers (plus 13 Jbeta primers). Assay used: immunoSEQ multiplex PCR; TCRdb lists only in-frame clones, some missing. This sample carries 130,000 or so clones, around 9% of them seen once, and the ten largest clones take roughly 7%. This TCR derives from a woman aged 40 to 50 in good health and CMV-seropositive. Specimen: PBMCs. V is TRBV4-1 and J is TRBJ1-1; 10 positions agree with TRBD1. The CDR3: CASSAAGQGRGTEAFF. The CDR3 nucleotides are TGCGCCAGCAGCGCAGCGGGACAGGGGAGGGGCACTGAAGCTTTCTTT.